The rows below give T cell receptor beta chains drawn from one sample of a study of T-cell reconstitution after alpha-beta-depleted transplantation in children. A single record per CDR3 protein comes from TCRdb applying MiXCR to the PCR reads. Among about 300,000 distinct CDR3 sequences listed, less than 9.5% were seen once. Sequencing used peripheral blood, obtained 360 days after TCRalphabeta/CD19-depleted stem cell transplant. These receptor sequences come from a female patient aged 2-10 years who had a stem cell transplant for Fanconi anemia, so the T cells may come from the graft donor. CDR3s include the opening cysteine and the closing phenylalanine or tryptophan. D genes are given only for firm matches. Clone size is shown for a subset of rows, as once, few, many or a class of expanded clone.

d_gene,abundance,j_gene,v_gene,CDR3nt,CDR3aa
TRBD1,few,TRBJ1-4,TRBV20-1,TGCAGTGCTAGGGACCCCACGGGGACAGGAGCAACTAATGAAAAACTGTTTTTT,CSARDPTGTGATNEKLFF
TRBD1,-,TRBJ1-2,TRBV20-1,TGCAGTGCAACCCACAGGGGTCCCAATGGCTACACCTTC,CSATHRGPNGYTF
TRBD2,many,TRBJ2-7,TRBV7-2,TGTGCCAGCAGCTCAGGGACTAGCGGGGCCGAGCAGTACTTC,CASSSGTSGAEQYF
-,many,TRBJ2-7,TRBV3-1,TGTGCCAGCCTCGCGGGCTACGAGCAGTACTTC,CASLAGYEQYF
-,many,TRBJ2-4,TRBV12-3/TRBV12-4,TGTGCCAGCAGTTTCTTTCCACGGGCCAAAAACATTCAGTACTTC,CASSFFPRAKNIQYF
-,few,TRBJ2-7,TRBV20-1,TGCAGTGCTAGTCTTCTCCGGGGGGCACCCTACGAGCAGTACTTC,CSASLLRGAPYEQYF
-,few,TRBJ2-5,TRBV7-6,TGTGCCAGCAGCTTACAGGAAGAGACCCAGTACTTC,CASSLQEETQYF
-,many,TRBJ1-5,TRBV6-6,TGTGCCAGCAGCCGACAGGCTAATCAGCCCCAGCATTTT,CASSRQANQPQHF
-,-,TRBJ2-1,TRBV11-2,TGTGCCAGCAGCTTTTTCATTCCTAGGACGGGAGTAATCTACAATGAGCAGTTCTTC,CASSFFIPRTGVIYNEQFF
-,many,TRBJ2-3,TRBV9,TGTGCCAGCAGCGTAGCGGGGACAGATACGCAGTATTTT,CASSVAGTDTQYF
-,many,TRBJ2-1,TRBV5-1,TGCGCCAGCAGCCTCCAATTCGGGACCCCGTCAGGCAATGAGCAGTTCTTC,CASSLQFGTPSGNEQFF
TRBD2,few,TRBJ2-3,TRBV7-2,TGTGCCAGCATCGATAGCGGGGGGCCGAATACGCAGTATTTT,CASIDSGGPNTQYF
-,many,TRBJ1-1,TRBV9,TGTGCCAGCAGCGTCCTTTTACAGGGAGACACTGAAGCTTTCTTT,CASSVLLQGDTEAFF
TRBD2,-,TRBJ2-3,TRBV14,TGTGCCAGCAGCCAACCACTAGCGGGCGCAGATACGCAGTATTTT,CASSQPLAGADTQYF
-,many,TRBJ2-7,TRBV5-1,TGCGCCAGCAGCACTGGAAGGAGCTCCTACGAGCAGTACTTC,CASSTGRSSYEQYF
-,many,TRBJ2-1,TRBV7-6,TGTGCCAGCAGCTTAGTAGGGACGAGCAATGAGCAGTTCTTC,CASSLVGTSNEQFF
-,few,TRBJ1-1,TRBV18,TGTGCCAGCTCACCATCGGACGGACTTGAAGCTTTCTTT,CASSPSDGLEAFF
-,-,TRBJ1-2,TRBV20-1,TGCAGTGTTGACAGTCCAGCTGGCTATGGCTACACCTTC,CSVDSPAGYGYTF
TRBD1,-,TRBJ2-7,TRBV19,TGTGCCAGTATGGGGGACAGGGACGAGCAGTACTTC,CASMGDRDEQYF
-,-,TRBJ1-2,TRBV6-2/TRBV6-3,TGTGCCAGCAAAGGAGAAAACTATGGCTACACCTTC,CASKGENYGYTF
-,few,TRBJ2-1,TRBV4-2,TGTGCCAGCAGCCAAGTAACGGCGGGGGAGCAGTTCTTC,CASSQVTAGEQFF
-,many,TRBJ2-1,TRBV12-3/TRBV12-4,TGTGCCAGCAGTTTTGCGGGCTTTGGCGATGAGCAGTTCTTC,CASSFAGFGDEQFF
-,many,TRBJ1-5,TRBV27,TGTGCCAGCAGTTTCGGGGGCTACAATCAGCCCCAGCATTTT,CASSFGGYNQPQHF
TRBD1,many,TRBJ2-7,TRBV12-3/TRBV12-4,TGTGCCAGCAGTACCCGGACAGGGGCCTACGAGCAGTACTTC,CASSTRTGAYEQYF
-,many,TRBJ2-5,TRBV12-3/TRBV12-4,TGTGCCAGCAGTTTAGTCCGACAGCAAGAGACCCAGTACTTC,CASSLVRQQETQYF
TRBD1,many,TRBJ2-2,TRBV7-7,TGTGCTAGCAGCCCGTCGACAGGGGGGCCCGCGAACACCGGGGAGCTGTTTTTT,CASSPSTGGPANTGELFF
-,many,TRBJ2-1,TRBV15,TGTGCCACCAGCAGAGATAGGGGGGGCATCTCCTACAATGAGCAGTTCTTC,CATSRDRGGISYNEQFF
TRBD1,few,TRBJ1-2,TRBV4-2,TGTGCCAGCAGTAATAAACGTCTGACAGGGGAAGGGGTGAATGGCTACACCTTC,CASSNKRLTGEGVNGYTF
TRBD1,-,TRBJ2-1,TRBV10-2,TGCGCCAGCAGTACACAGGGGACCCCTGGGAATGAGCAGTTCTTC,CASSTQGTPGNEQFF
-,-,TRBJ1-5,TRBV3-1,TGTGCCAGCAGCCAAGGAAGGGTGACACAGCCCCAGCATTTT,CASSQGRVTQPQHF
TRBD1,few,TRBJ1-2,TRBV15,TGTGCCACCAGCAGGACAGGGACTGGTGGCTACACCTTC,CATSRTGTGGYTF
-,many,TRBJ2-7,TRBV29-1,TGCAGCGTTGAAGATGGTTATAGGGCAGTTCAGTACTTC,CSVEDGYRAVQYF
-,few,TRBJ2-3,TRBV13,TGTGCCAGCAGCGCCTACAGGGTAAACACAGATACGCAGTATTTT,CASSAYRVNTDTQYF
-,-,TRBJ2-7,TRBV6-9,TGTGCCAGCAGCCGAAACACCGAGACAGTCGTTCGTCCGTGGGAGCAGTACTTC,CASSRNTETVVRPWEQYF
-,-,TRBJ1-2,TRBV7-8,TGTGCCAGCAGCTTCGACATGGATGGCTACACCTTC,CASSFDMDGYTF
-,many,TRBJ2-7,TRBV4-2,TGTGCCAGCAGCCACGCAGAGACCTACGAGCAGTACTTC,CASSHAETYEQYF
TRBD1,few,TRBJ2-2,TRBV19,TGTGCCAGTAGCGGGGGACAGGGATACACCGGGGAGCTGTTTTTT,CASSGGQGYTGELFF
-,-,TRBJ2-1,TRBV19,TGTGCCAGTAGTATCCGCTCTCGGAGAATTGCCGGCAATGAGCAGTTCTTC,CASSIRSRRIAGNEQFF
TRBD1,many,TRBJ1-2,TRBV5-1,TGCGCCAGCAGCTTGTACCCGGGACAGGGCGATGGCTACACCTTC,CASSLYPGQGDGYTF
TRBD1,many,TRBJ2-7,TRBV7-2,TGTGCCAGCAGCTCAGGGGGCTCCTACGAGCAGTACTTC,CASSSGGSYEQYF
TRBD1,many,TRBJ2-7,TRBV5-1,TGCGCCAGCAGCTTCCGGGACAGGGGAATTTTCTCCTACGAGCAGTACTTC,CASSFRDRGIFSYEQYF
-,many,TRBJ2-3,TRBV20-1,TGCAGTGCTGCAACAGGTGCTTACACAGATACGCAGTATTTT,CSAATGAYTDTQYF
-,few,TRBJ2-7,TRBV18,TGTGCCAGCTCACCGAGTTCCAGATGGGCCTACGAGCAGTACTTC,CASSPSSRWAYEQYF
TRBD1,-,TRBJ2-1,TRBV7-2,TGTGCCAGCAGCCAGGGACAGGCGCACTACAATGAGCAGTTCTTC,CASSQGQAHYNEQFF
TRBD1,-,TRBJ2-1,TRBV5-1,TGCGCCAGCAGCTCACAGGGGGGTGAGCAGTTCTTC,CASSSQGGEQFF
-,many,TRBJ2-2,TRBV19,TGTGCCAGTAAGACGTTCAAAGTCCCCGGGGAGCTGTTTTTT,CASKTFKVPGELFF
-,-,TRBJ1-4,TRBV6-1,TGTGCCAGCAGTATCAGTGCAACTAATGAAAAACTGTTTTTT,CASSISATNEKLFF
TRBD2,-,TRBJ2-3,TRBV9,TGTGCCAGCAGCGTAGCCCCCGGACTAGCGCAGTATTTT,CASSVAPGLAQYF
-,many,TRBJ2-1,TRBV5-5,TGTGCCAGCAGCTTACGGGGTCAGCTTTTATCCTACAATGAGCAGTTCTTC,CASSLRGQLLSYNEQFF
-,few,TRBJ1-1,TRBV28,TGTGCCAGCAGTTCTAATGGACATAGGAGAGGTGATGAGGCTTTCTTT,CASSSNGHRRGDEAFF
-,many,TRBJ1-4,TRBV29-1,TGCAGCGTTGCAATACAGGGTCTCACTAATGAAAAACTGTTTTTT,CSVAIQGLTNEKLFF
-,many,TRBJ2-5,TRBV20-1,TGCAGTGCCGGACCCGACCAAGAGACCCAGTACTTC,CSAGPDQETQYF
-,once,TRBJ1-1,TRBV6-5,TGTGCCAGCAGTTACGGGGGGGCGCGGGCTTTCTTT,CASSYGGARAFF
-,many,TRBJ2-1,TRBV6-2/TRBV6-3,TGTGCCAGCAGCCCCCGAAGGACCGACTACAATGAGCAGTTCTTC,CASSPRRTDYNEQFF